One sample yielded the 18 T cell receptor beta chains listed below, sequenced in a study of blood T cells in healthy people across ages. Alongside a J-beta primer mix, a sample-barcoded 5' primer served in a second PCR lasting roughly 6 to 11 cycles. TCRdb processed the 5' RACE reads anew with MiXCR; each CDR3 protein has one entry. The sample yields 700,000 to 950,000 distinct CDR3 sequences, 58% seen once. The sample taken for sequencing was blood. The receptors come from a young man in good health.

The chain joins TRBV28 to TRBJ2-5; D possibly corresponds to TRBD2 (6 bases). The CDR3 length is 15 residues. In germline, CDR1 is MDHEN, CDR2 SYDVKM. Trimming took 5 bases from V and 1 from J, leaving 14 bases between them. CDR3 residues: CASSQPGTAQETQYF. Here the CDR3 DNA reads TGTGCCAGCAGTCAACCCGGGACTGCCCAAGAGACCCAGTACTTC.

The chain links TRBV6-5 to TRBJ1-2; the D is unclear. The germline CDR1 and CDR2 sequences are MNHEY and SVGAGI. CDR3 length equals 13 residues. With 0 bases removed from V and 2 bases from J, the gap between germline ends came to 4 bases. CDR3 sequence reads: CASSYSTNYGYTF. The CDR3 DNA reads as TGTGCCAGCAGTTACTCGACGAACTATGGCTACACCTTC.

The V gene is TRBV27, the J gene TRBJ1-2; no reliable D call. Germline CDR1 and CDR2: MNHEY and SMNVEV (reference sequence). This CDR3 region has 13 residues. The germline V and J ends were trimmed by 3 bases and 2 bases, with 7 bases remaining between them. The CDR3 DNA follows: TGTGCCAGCAGTTTCCGGGAAAACTATGGCTACACCTTC. Protein sequence: CASSFRENYGYTF.

The chain is built from TRBV12-3 or TRBV12-4 and TRBJ2-3; 14 bases line up with TRBD2. V lost 6 bases and J lost 6; bases outside the gene matches: 14. This CDR3 comprises 18 residues. The CDR3 sequence: CASSFTGTSGGLRDTQYF. The CDR3, as DNA: TGTGCCAGCAGCTTTACCGGGACTAGCGGGGGACTACGGGATACGCAGTATTTT.

In this sample, this clonotype turned up once. The chain joins TRBV3-1 to TRBJ2-6, with 7 bases identical to TRBD1. J lost 4 bases, V lost 4 bases, and 4 bases had no gene match. The CDR3 has 15 residues. Germline assignment: CDR1 LGHDT and CDR2 YNNKEL (reference sequence). CDR3: CASSLDRVGANVLTF. The CDR3 nucleotides read TGTGCCAGCAGCCTAGACAGGGTAGGGGCCAACGTCCTGACTTTC.

This clonotype was detected a few times. This chain connects TRBV3-1 to TRBJ1-1; no firm D call. Germline V gene data show CDR1 as LGHDT and CDR2 as YNNKEL (reference sequence). V was pared by 0 bases and J by 1 base, with 9 bases between. There are 15 residues in the CDR3. CDR3 protein: CASSQDPRTNTEAFF. Here the CDR3 DNA reads TGTGCCAGCAGCCAAGACCCCAGGACGAACACTGAAGCTTTCTTT.

A single count supports this clonotype. The V and J genes are TRBV7-9 and TRBJ2-2; D unclear. CDR3 length: 15 residues. Germline values: CDR1 SEHNR, CDR2 FQNEAQ (reference sequence). Trimming took off 2 bases at V and 0 bases at J, with 7 bases between the two ends. The CDR3 region has the DNA TGTGCCAGCAGCTTAAGAGGTGCGAACACCGGGGAGCTGTTTTTT. Translating gives CASSLRGANTGELFF.

There are a few counts of this clonotype. This chain connects TRBV27 to TRBJ1-4; no reliable D call. CDR1 and CDR2 from the germline V gene are MNHEY and SMNVEV (reference sequence). The CDR3 contains 13 residues. V was pared by 6 bases and J by 8 bases, with 13 bases between. CDR3 amino acids: CASRIVGSEKLFF. The CDR3 bases are TGTGCCAGCAGAATAGTCGGATCCGAAAAACTGTTTTTT.

This clonotype was picked up a small number of times. The chain couples TRBV15 to TRBJ2-5; perhaps TRBD2 as D (6 bases). CDR1 and CDR2 (germline): LNHNV, YYDKDF (reference sequence). The length of the CDR3 is 14 residues. Trimming took 3 bases from V and 4 from J, leaving 12 bases between them. The CDR3 is CATSSGKGGETQYF. CDR3 in DNA: TGTGCCACCAGCAGCGGGAAGGGAGGAGAGACCCAGTACTTC.

This chain links TRBV4-3 with TRBJ2-3; D is undetermined. The germline gives CDR1 LGHNA, CDR2 YSLEER. CDR3 length: 13 amino acids. Trimming pared 0 bases from V and 3 bases from J, leaving 4 bases between. CDR3 nucleotide sequence: TGCGCCAGCAGCCAAGATCAGACAGATACGCAGTATTTT. Its protein product is CASSQDQTDTQYF.

Worth noting for this clonotype: The CDR3 does not end in the conserved phenylalanine or tryptophan, so this is likely a read error. V usage is TRBV11-2 and J usage is TRBJ2-1; perhaps TRBD2 as D (6 bases). With 2 bases removed from V and 0 bases from J, the gap between germline ends came to 14 bases. In germline, CDR1 is SGHAT, CDR2 FQNNGV. CDR3 length: 17 residues. The CDR3 nucleotides read TGTGCCAGCAGCTTACAAACGGGGGTCCGCTCCTACAATGAGCAGTTCCTC. Translating it yields CASSLQTGVRSYNEQFL.

The chain is built from TRBV27 and TRBJ2-2; D not certain. The V gene lost 5 bases and the J gene lost 6 bases, with 10 bases spanning the gap. In germline, CDR1 is MNHEY, CDR2 SMNVEV (reference sequence). The CDR3 contains 13 residues. For the CDR3, the DNA is TGTGCCAGCAGTGTAGTTGTCTCCGGGGAGCTGTTTTTT. This sequence encodes CASSVVVSGELFF.

This chain links TRBV7-9 with TRBJ2-1; TRBD2 agrees at 7 bases. Trimming removed 8 bases from V and 4 bases from J; junction bases left unmatched: 11. CDR3 length: 15 amino acids. Per the germline V gene, CDR1 is SEHNR and CDR2 is FQNEAQ (reference sequence). CDR3 sequence (DNA): TGTGCCAGCGTCTTGACTAGCAGCCTTTACAATGAGCAGTTCTTC. Translated: CASVLTSSLYNEQFF.

The V and J genes are TRBV7-2 and TRBJ1-1; no clear D. V was shortened by 5 bases and J by 4 bases, with 14 bases between the two germline ends. Per germline, CDR1 SGHTA and CDR2 FQGNSA. The CDR3 is 14 amino acids. The CDR3 DNA reads as TGTGCCAGCAGCCATGCTCACGGAGGCACTGAAGCTTTCTTT. Amino acids: CASSHAHGGTEAFF. The full variable domain, with the rest looked up from reference TRBV7-2 and TRBJ1-1, is GAGVSQSPSNKVTEKGKDVELRCDPISGHTALYWYRQSLGQGLEFLIYFQGNSAPDKSGLPSDRFSAERTGGSVSTLTIQRTQQEDSAVYLCASSHAHGGTEAFFGQGTRLTVV.

This CDR3 reads CASSFSAHTEAFF. DNA for the CDR3: TGTGCCAGCAGTTTTTCCGCGCACACTGAAGCTTTCTTT. The chain joins TRBV12-3 or TRBV12-4 to TRBJ1-1; no clear D gene. The V end was cut by 3 bases, the J end by 3 bases, with 8 bases between. CDR3 length: 13 residues.

This clonotype was seen more than once but under ten times. The rearrangement links TRBV20-1 to TRBJ2-1; 10 nucleotides align to TRBD2. This CDR3 comprises 16 residues. The V gene's germline CDR1 is DFQATT and CDR2 SNEGSKA (reference sequence). V dropped 6 bases and J dropped 4; count of bases not matched to a gene: 12. Here the CDR3 DNA reads TGCAGTGCCTACAATGGACTAGCGGCTTCATACAATGAGCAGTTCTTC. This encodes CSAYNGLAASYNEQFF.

This chain connects TRBV29-1 to TRBJ2-3; 8 bases are a match to TRBD1. Losses at the gene ends were 4 bases for V and 11 bases for J; bases not matched to a gene: 11. The CDR3 runs to 13 residues. CDR1 and CDR2 (germline): SQVTM, ANQGSEA. The CDR3 here is CSVAPRQGHEQYF. CDR3 DNA: TGCAGCGTTGCCCCCCGACAGGGGCATGAGCAGTATTTT.

The V gene is TRBV7-2, the J gene TRBJ2-2; the D gene is possibly TRBD1 (5 bases). Trimming left V 7 bases short and J 5 bases short, with 8 bases between. The CDR3 spans 12 residues. Germline V lookup: CDR1 SGHTA, CDR2 FQGNSA. CDR3 sequence: CASNPGTGELFF. The CDR3 coding sequence is TGTGCCAGCAACCCAGGGACCGGGGAGCTGTTTTTT.